A selection of T cell receptor beta chains follows, all from one sample in a study of blood T cell repertoires in COVID-19. Sequencing used immunoSEQ multiplex PCR; TCRdb keeps in-frame clones, though not all of them. The top ten hold roughly 3.4% of the sample, which has roughly 390,000 clones, 85% seen once. Sequences were obtained from peripheral blood. All receptors derive from a woman between 18 and 30 years old with acute or convalescent COVID-19. Both conserved end residues are part of each CDR3. D genes are given only for firm matches. Only some rows state a clone size, as once, few, many or a class for expanded clones.

D gene: NA; clone size: NA; V gene: TRBV5-4; J gene: TRBJ1-3; CDR3 DNA: TGTGCCAGCAGCTTGGTCCCAGGGTCCGGAAACACCATATATTTT; CDR3 protein: CASSLVPGSGNTIYF
D gene: NA; clone size: NA; V gene: TRBV19; J gene: TRBJ1-1; CDR3 DNA: TGTGCCAGTAAATTAGTGGGGGGAAGAGGGACTGAAGCTTTCTTT; CDR3 protein: CASKLVGGRGTEAFF
D gene: NA; clone size: NA; V gene: TRBV27; J gene: TRBJ2-5; CDR3 DNA: TGTGCCAGCCGCTCGGGGCTAGCGAGTAGACAGACCCAGTACTTC; CDR3 protein: CASRSGLASRQTQYF
D gene: TRBD1; clone size: NA; V gene: TRBV30; J gene: TRBJ1-1; CDR3 DNA: TGTGCCTGTAAAAGACAGGGGAACACTGAAGCTTTCTTT; CDR3 protein: CACKRQGNTEAFF
D gene: TRBD2; clone size: NA; V gene: TRBV11-2; J gene: TRBJ2-7; CDR3 DNA: TGTGCCAGCAGCCTAACTAGCGGCAGCTCCTACGAGCAGTACTTC; CDR3 protein: CASSLTSGSSYEQYF
D gene: NA; clone size: NA; V gene: TRBV27; J gene: TRBJ1-1; CDR3 DNA: TGTGCCAGCAGTGGCCGGGGGGTAGGCACTGAAGCTTTCTTT; CDR3 protein: CASSGRGVGTEAFF
D gene: NA; clone size: NA; V gene: TRBV5-6; J gene: TRBJ1-4; CDR3 DNA: TGTGCCAGCAGCTTAGTTCGGGAAAAACTGTTTTTT; CDR3 protein: CASSLVREKLFF
D gene: TRBD2; clone size: NA; V gene: TRBV14; J gene: TRBJ2-2; CDR3 DNA: TGTGCCAGCAGCCGGCTTAGCGGGGGTAACACCGGGGAGCTGTTTTTT; CDR3 protein: CASSRLSGGNTGELFF
D gene: NA; clone size: NA; V gene: TRBV6-6; J gene: TRBJ1-6; CDR3 DNA: TGTGCCAGCAGCCCGACTGGAGGAACTCAATCACCCCTCCACTTT; CDR3 protein: CASSPTGGTQSPLHF
D gene: NA; clone size: NA; V gene: TRBV9; J gene: TRBJ2-7; CDR3 DNA: TGTGCCAGCAGTATTACAGGGGCGGGGGAGCAGTACTTC; CDR3 protein: CASSITGAGEQYF
D gene: NA; clone size: NA; V gene: TRBV18; J gene: TRBJ1-2; CDR3 DNA: TGTGCCAGCTCACCACAGCAGGGTATTGACTATGGCTACACCTTC; CDR3 protein: CASSPQQGIDYGYTF
D gene: TRBD1; clone size: NA; V gene: TRBV13; J gene: TRBJ1-2; CDR3 DNA: TGTGCCAGCAGCGCTCGACAGGGGGCGGGGGGCTACACCTTC; CDR3 protein: CASSARQGAGGYTF
D gene: TRBD1; clone size: NA; V gene: TRBV29-1; J gene: TRBJ2-2; CDR3 DNA: TGCAGCGTTCCGGGACAGGGGCACGGGGAGCTGTTTTTT; CDR3 protein: CSVPGQGHGELFF
D gene: TRBD2; clone size: NA; V gene: TRBV7-3; J gene: TRBJ2-5; CDR3 DNA: TGTGCCAGCAGCCGACGGGGGGGAGAGACCCAGTACTTC; CDR3 protein: CASSRRGGETQYF
D gene: NA; clone size: NA; V gene: TRBV2; J gene: TRBJ1-1; CDR3 DNA: TGTGCCAGCATGTCTTACACTGAAGCTTTCTTT; CDR3 protein: CASMSYTEAFF
D gene: NA; clone size: NA; V gene: TRBV9; J gene: TRBJ1-1; CDR3 DNA: TGTGCCAGCAGCGGAGGGGGAACTGAAGCTTTCTTT; CDR3 protein: CASSGGGTEAFF
D gene: NA; clone size: NA; V gene: TRBV6-1; J gene: TRBJ1-1; CDR3 DNA: TGTGCCAGCAGTGAACGTGGGAGCGGGGCTGAAGCTTTCTTT; CDR3 protein: CASSERGSGAEAFF
D gene: NA; clone size: once; V gene: TRBV3-1/TRBV3-2; J gene: TRBJ1-2; CDR3 DNA: TGTGCCAGCAGCCGGAGTGGACTCTATGGCTACACCTTC; CDR3 protein: CASSRSGLYGYTF
D gene: TRBD1; clone size: once; V gene: TRBV4-1; J gene: TRBJ1-2; CDR3 DNA: TGCGCCAGCAGCCCGGGACAGATCTATGGCTACACCTTC; CDR3 protein: CASSPGQIYGYTF
D gene: NA; clone size: NA; V gene: TRBV2; J gene: TRBJ1-1; CDR3 DNA: TGTGCCAGCAGTGAACGGACAGTGAACACTGAAGCTTTCTTT; CDR3 protein: CASSERTVNTEAFF
D gene: NA; clone size: NA; V gene: TRBV2; J gene: TRBJ1-1; CDR3 DNA: TGTGCCAGTCTTACGGAGGGCCTAAACACTGAAGCTTTCTTT; CDR3 protein: CASLTEGLNTEAFF
D gene: NA; clone size: NA; V gene: TRBV2; J gene: TRBJ2-5; CDR3 DNA: TGTGCCAGCAGGAGGGGGAAGGAGACCCAGTACTTC; CDR3 protein: CASRRGKETQYF
D gene: TRBD1; clone size: many; V gene: TRBV19; J gene: TRBJ2-6; CDR3 DNA: TGTGCCAGTAGTGGGACAGGGGGCTCTGGGGCCAACGTCCTGACTTTC; CDR3 protein: CASSGTGGSGANVLTF
D gene: NA; clone size: NA; V gene: TRBV2; J gene: TRBJ2-3; CDR3 DNA: TGTGCCAGCAGTGCCCTGCACCAATCGATCTTTAGCACGCAGTATTTT; CDR3 protein: CASSALHQSIFSTQYF
D gene: TRBD2; clone size: NA; V gene: TRBV19; J gene: TRBJ2-1; CDR3 DNA: TGTGCCAGTAGTATAGATCTTCTGGGGGGGGATGAGCAGTTCTTC; CDR3 protein: CASSIDLLGGDEQFF
D gene: NA; clone size: NA; V gene: TRBV5-5; J gene: TRBJ1-5; CDR3 DNA: TGTGCCAGCAGCTTGGAACCCATCGGGGGGTATGGCAATCAGCCCCAGCATTTT; CDR3 protein: CASSLEPIGGYGNQPQHF
D gene: NA; clone size: NA; V gene: TRBV9; J gene: TRBJ2-3; CDR3 DNA: TGTGCCAGCAGCGTTGGCGGGGTCACGGGAGATACGCAGTATTTT; CDR3 protein: CASSVGGVTGDTQYF
D gene: TRBD1; clone size: NA; V gene: TRBV11-1; J gene: TRBJ2-7; CDR3 DNA: TGTGCCAGCAGCGACCTCCCGGGACAGGGGCTCGACGAGCAGTACTTC; CDR3 protein: CASSDLPGQGLDEQYF
D gene: TRBD1; clone size: NA; V gene: TRBV10-2; J gene: TRBJ1-6; CDR3 DNA: TGCGCCAGCAGGAAGGGACAGGTTAATAATTCACCCCTCCACTTT; CDR3 protein: CASRKGQVNNSPLHF
D gene: NA; clone size: NA; V gene: TRBV7-8; J gene: TRBJ1-5; CDR3 DNA: TGTGCCAGCAGCTTATACCCTGTGGGAGGCGGTCAGCCCCAGCATTTT; CDR3 protein: CASSLYPVGGGQPQHF
D gene: TRBD1; clone size: NA; V gene: TRBV14; J gene: TRBJ1-6; CDR3 DNA: TGTGCCAGCAGCCAAGGACAGGGGGCGAATTCACCCCTCCACTTT; CDR3 protein: CASSQGQGANSPLHF
D gene: NA; clone size: NA; V gene: TRBV27; J gene: TRBJ2-7; CDR3 DNA: TGTGCCAGCAGTTTCGCAGGCGACTCCTACGAGCAGTACTTC; CDR3 protein: CASSFAGDSYEQYF
D gene: TRBD1; clone size: NA; V gene: TRBV18; J gene: TRBJ1-1; CDR3 DNA: TGTGCCAGCTCACGCCTCCAGGGGGAGTCCACTGAAGCTTTCTTT; CDR3 protein: CASSRLQGESTEAFF
D gene: TRBD2; clone size: NA; V gene: TRBV6-5; J gene: TRBJ2-4; CDR3 DNA: TGTGCCAGCAGCCCGCGGGAGGGGGACATTCAGTACTTC; CDR3 protein: CASSPREGDIQYF
D gene: NA; clone size: NA; V gene: TRBV6-1; J gene: TRBJ2-7; CDR3 DNA: TGTGCCAGCAGTGATGCTACGGGACACGGCCCCTACGAGCAGTACTTC; CDR3 protein: CASSDATGHGPYEQYF
D gene: NA; clone size: few; V gene: TRBV19; J gene: TRBJ1-5; CDR3 DNA: TGTGCCAGCTCGTATAATCCCCAGCATTTT; CDR3 protein: CASSYNPQHF
D gene: TRBD2; clone size: NA; V gene: TRBV5-1; J gene: TRBJ2-1; CDR3 DNA: TGCGCCAGCAGCCCTATCTCCTTACTAGCGGGAGGATACAATGAGCAGTTCTTC; CDR3 protein: CASSPISLLAGGYNEQFF
D gene: TRBD2; clone size: NA; V gene: TRBV5-1; J gene: TRBJ2-7; CDR3 DNA: TGCGCCAGCAGCCCCGGGGTGGGAGGGGACTACGAGCAGTACTTC; CDR3 protein: CASSPGVGGDYEQYF
D gene: NA; clone size: NA; V gene: TRBV24-1; J gene: TRBJ2-3; CDR3 DNA: TGTGCCACCAGCCCTCGGGGGGCGAGGACAGATACGCAGTATTTT; CDR3 protein: CATSPRGARTDTQYF
D gene: TRBD1; clone size: once; V gene: TRBV28; J gene: TRBJ1-2; CDR3 DNA: TGTGCCAGCAGTTTTGGACAGGGGTCGGGTGGCTACACCTTC; CDR3 protein: CASSFGQGSGGYTF
D gene: TRBD2; clone size: NA; V gene: TRBV5-4; J gene: TRBJ2-7; CDR3 DNA: TGTGCCAGCAGCCGACGACTAGCGGGGAGCTCCTACGAGCAGTACTTC; CDR3 protein: CASSRRLAGSSYEQYF
D gene: TRBD2; clone size: NA; V gene: TRBV19; J gene: TRBJ2-2; CDR3 DNA: TGTGCCAGTAGTATGGGGACTAGCACTGGGGAGCTGTTTTTT; CDR3 protein: CASSMGTSTGELFF
D gene: NA; clone size: NA; V gene: TRBV6-5; J gene: TRBJ1-3; CDR3 DNA: TGTGCCAGCTCAGTAGCGAGCTCTGGAAACACCATATATTTT; CDR3 protein: CASSVASSGNTIYF
D gene: TRBD1; clone size: many; V gene: TRBV10-2; J gene: TRBJ1-2; CDR3 DNA: TGCGCCAGCCACAGGGGGCTCCTTGATGGCTACACCTTC; CDR3 protein: CASHRGLLDGYTF
D gene: NA; clone size: once; V gene: TRBV9; J gene: TRBJ1-5; CDR3 DNA: TGTGCCAGCAGCGAAACATCCCTCAATCAGCCCCAGCATTTT; CDR3 protein: CASSETSLNQPQHF
D gene: NA; clone size: once; V gene: TRBV10-3; J gene: TRBJ2-5; CDR3 DNA: TGTGCCATCAGTGAGTCGACGGGGTCACAAGAGACCCAGTACTTC; CDR3 protein: CAISESTGSQETQYF
D gene: NA; clone size: NA; V gene: TRBV5-1; J gene: TRBJ1-1; CDR3 DNA: TGCGCCAGCAGCTCTGAGTATCGCACTGAAGCTTTCTTT; CDR3 protein: CASSSEYRTEAFF
D gene: TRBD2; clone size: once; V gene: TRBV5-4; J gene: TRBJ2-3; CDR3 DNA: TGTGCCAGCAGCCAGCTAACCGGGACTAGCGTCACAGATACGCAGTATTTT; CDR3 protein: CASSQLTGTSVTDTQYF
D gene: NA; clone size: NA; V gene: TRBV11-2; J gene: TRBJ2-1; CDR3 DNA: TGTGCCAGCAGCTTAAATCAGGGACTGTTGGTAAATGAGCAGTTCTTC; CDR3 protein: CASSLNQGLLVNEQFF
D gene: NA; clone size: NA; V gene: TRBV28; J gene: TRBJ1-2; CDR3 DNA: TGTGCCAGCAGTTTTGGACTATACTATGGCTACACCTTC; CDR3 protein: CASSFGLYYGYTF
D gene: NA; clone size: NA; V gene: TRBV12-5; J gene: TRBJ1-1; CDR3 DNA: TGTGCTAGTGGTTTGTCAGGGTACACTGAAGCTTTCTTT; CDR3 protein: CASGLSGYTEAFF
D gene: NA; clone size: NA; V gene: TRBV27; J gene: TRBJ2-1; CDR3 DNA: TGTGCCAGCAGTCAAGGGGCGGACCCGTCCTACAATGAGCAGTTCTTC; CDR3 protein: CASSQGADPSYNEQFF
D gene: TRBD1; clone size: few; V gene: TRBV2; J gene: TRBJ2-3; CDR3 DNA: TGTGCCAGCAGTGAGTGGGGACAGGGAAGGGATACGCAGTATTTT; CDR3 protein: CASSEWGQGRDTQYF
D gene: NA; clone size: NA; V gene: TRBV9; J gene: TRBJ1-1; CDR3 DNA: TGTGCCAGCAGCGAACAGGGAAAAAACACTGAAGCTTTCTTT; CDR3 protein: CASSEQGKNTEAFF
D gene: TRBD1; clone size: NA; V gene: TRBV18; J gene: TRBJ1-1; CDR3 DNA: TGTGCCAGCTCCTCCCCACAGGGGGCGGCTGAAGCTTTCTTT; CDR3 protein: CASSSPQGAAEAFF
D gene: TRBD1; clone size: NA; V gene: TRBV19; J gene: TRBJ1-2; CDR3 DNA: TGTGCCAGTAGTAACCGACAGGGAGCCCTTTATGGCTACACCTTC; CDR3 protein: CASSNRQGALYGYTF
D gene: TRBD2; clone size: NA; V gene: TRBV5-6; J gene: TRBJ2-6; CDR3 DNA: TGTGCCAGCAGCTTGGTGAGCGGGGCTTTCTCTGGGGCCAACGTCCTGACTTTC; CDR3 protein: CASSLVSGAFSGANVLTF
D gene: NA; clone size: few; V gene: TRBV27; J gene: TRBJ1-5; CDR3 DNA: TGTGCCAGCAGTCCCCGGACAGTCCTTGGCAATCAGCCCCAGCATTTT; CDR3 protein: CASSPRTVLGNQPQHF